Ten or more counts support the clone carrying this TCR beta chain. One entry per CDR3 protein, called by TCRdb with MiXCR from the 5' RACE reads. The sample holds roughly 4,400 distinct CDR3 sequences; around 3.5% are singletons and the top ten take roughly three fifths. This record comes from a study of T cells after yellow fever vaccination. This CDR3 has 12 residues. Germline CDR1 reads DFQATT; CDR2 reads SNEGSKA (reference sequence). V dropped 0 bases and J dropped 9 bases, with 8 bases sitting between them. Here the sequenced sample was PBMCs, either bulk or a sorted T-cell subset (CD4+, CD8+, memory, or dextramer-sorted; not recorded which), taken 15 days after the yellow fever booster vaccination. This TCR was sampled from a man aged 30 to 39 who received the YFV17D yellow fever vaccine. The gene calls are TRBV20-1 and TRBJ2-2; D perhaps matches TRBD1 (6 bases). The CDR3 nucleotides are TGCAGTGCTAGAGATACAGGGAGGGAGCTGTTTTTT. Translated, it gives CSARDTGRELFF.